The 23 T cell receptor beta chains listed next were all sequenced from one sample in a study of T cells after yellow fever vaccination (dated by TCRdb to between 2018 and 2021). Receptor libraries were prepared by 5' RACE. Sequencing instrument: Illumina NovaSeq 6000. The public sequencing data were trimmed at Q25 with fastp and processed into clonotypes with MiXCR by TCRdb, which kept only in-frame beta chains. All rows with the same CDR3 protein become a single entry with the most common DNA and genes. For this sample the table gives some 390,000 distinct CDR3 sequences, of which roughly 20% were detected only once. The ten top clones hold around 17% of the sample. In the paper's terms, the treatment or condition label means: live attenuated yellow fever vaccine strain. Source: PBMCs, taken before the yellow fever booster vaccination. Source of these receptors: a man aged 18 to 30 who received the YFV17D yellow fever vaccine.

Only a few counts were recorded for this clonotype. The chain is built from TRBV6-6 and TRBJ2-5, with TRBD2 matching 10 bases. The CDR3 sequence is 16 residues long. Germline trimming cut 2 bases from V and 5 bases from J; bases unmatched to any gene: 8. In germline, CDR1 is MNHNY, CDR2 SVGAGI (reference sequence). The DNA for the CDR3 is TGTGCCAGCAGTTACAGGCCTAGCGGGGGTGGGGAGACCCAGTACTTC. It translates to CASSYRPSGGGETQYF.

This clonotype was found a few times. The rearrangement joins TRBV6-2 or TRBV6-3 to TRBJ2-7; 10 bases match TRBD1. V lost 10 bases to trimming and J lost 3 bases; unmatched junction nucleotides: 6. This CDR3 contains 13 residues. In germline, CDR1 is MNHEY, CDR2 SVGEGT. Here the CDR3 reads CAISGTGDYEQYF. The CDR3 nucleotides read TGTGCCATCAGCGGGACAGGGGACTACGAGCAGTACTTC.

For the CDR3, the DNA is TGTGCCACCAGCGGGACAGCTCCCAATGAGCAGTTCTTC. It codes for CATSGTAPNEQFF. The V and J genes are TRBV24-1 and TRBJ2-1, with 7 positions matching TRBD1. CDR3 size: 13 residues. V was pared by 7 bases and J by 6 bases, with 5 bases of the junction left unmatched. Germline loops: CDR1 KGHDR, CDR2 SFDVKD.

This clonotype was counted only a few times. The rearrangement joins TRBV24-1 to TRBJ2-3, with 14 bases fitting TRBD2. The CDR3 is 16 amino acids. Per germline, CDR1 KGHDR and CDR2 SFDVKD. The V segment lost 8 bases and the J segment 6 bases; nucleotides outside the gene matches: 9. The CDR3 bases are TGTGCCACCACCCCAGGGACTAGCGGGGGTATGGATACGCAGTATTTT. This encodes CATTPGTSGGMDTQYF.

The chain combines TRBV11-2 with TRBJ2-3; 9 nucleotides align to TRBD1. Trimming at V came to 8 bases and at J to 2 bases, leaving 8 bases not matched to a gene. The CDR3 is 15 residues long. CDR1 is SGHAT, CDR2 FQNNGV, per germline. The CDR3 sequence is CASVEGQGNTDTQYF. The CDR3 region has the DNA TGTGCCAGCGTGGAAGGACAGGGGAACACAGATACGCAGTATTTT.

The sample holds a few counts of this clonotype. The J gene is TRBJ2-7, the V gene TRBV11-2; a possible D gene is TRBD2 (6 bases). Germline-derived CDR1 and CDR2 are SGHAT and FQNNGV. The CDR3 totals 14 residues. The ends were cut back, 3 bases at V and 2 bases at J, with 11 bases in the middle. This CDR3 reads CASSFRDFTYEQYF. The CDR3, as DNA: TGTGCCAGCAGCTTCCGGGACTTCACCTACGAGCAGTACTTC.

This clonotype was counted ten times or more. This sequence joins TRBV6-2 or TRBV6-3 and TRBJ2-7; the D is unclear. The CDR3 totals 15 residues. Germline V lookup: CDR1 MNHEY, CDR2 SVGEGT. The germline V and J ends were trimmed by 2 bases and 3 bases, with 14 bases remaining between them. The CDR3 sequence: CASSYGSRLGYEQYV. Here the CDR3 DNA reads TGTGCCAGCAGTTACGGTTCTCGACTGGGCTACGAGCAGTACGTC.

The V call is TRBV12-3 or TRBV12-4, the J call TRBJ2-7; D gene uncertain. The CDR3 totals 12 residues. Trimming pared 2 bases from V and 6 bases from J, leaving 8 bases between. The CDR3 region has the DNA TGTGCCAGCAGTTTACGTCTCGCCGAGCAGTACTTC. This codes for CASSLRLAEQYF.

This clonotype has more than one count but fewer than ten. The chain employs TRBV5-1 and TRBJ2-1, with a possible D match to TRBD1 (5 bases). Germline loops: CDR1 SGHRS, CDR2 YFSETQ. This CDR3 has 15 residues. Trimming took off 4 bases at V and 8 bases at J, with 19 bases between the two ends. Here the CDR3 reads CASSIRVSYGDEQFF. The CDR3 nucleotides read TGCGCCAGCAGCATCAGGGTGAGCTATGGCGATGAGCAGTTCTTC.

This chain connects TRBV9 to TRBJ2-3; D is perhaps TRBD2 (5 bases). The CDR3 contains 15 residues. The V gene lost 1 base and the J gene lost 0 bases, with 9 bases spanning the gap. Germline V gene sequence: CDR1 SGDLS, CDR2 YYNGEE. The CDR3 DNA sequence: TGTGCCAGCAGCGTATCAGCGGCTAGCACAGATACGCAGTATTTT. Translation gives CASSVSAASTDTQYF. Full variable domain (outside the CDR3, taken from reference TRBV9 and TRBJ2-3): DSGVTQTPKHLITATGQRVTLRCSPRSGDLSVYWYQQSLDQGLQFLIQYYNGEERAKGNILERFSAQQFPDLHSELNLSSLELGDSALYFCASSVSAASTDTQYFGPGTRLTVL.

V is TRBV5-1 and J is TRBJ2-3; D not resolved. The CDR3 loop spans 15 amino acids. The V end lost 0 bases, the J end lost 0 bases, and 8 bases lay between the germline ends. Germline-derived CDR1 and CDR2 are SGHRS and YFSETQ. The CDR3 DNA sequence: TGCGCCAGCAGCTTGGTGGAGCGTAGCACAGATACGCAGTATTTT. This sequence encodes CASSLVERSTDTQYF.

This clonotype was seen a handful of times. This rearrangement joins TRBV6-6 to TRBJ2-2; 11 nucleotides line up with TRBD2. The CDR3 extends over 16 amino acids. Trimming took 4 bases from V and 7 from J; bases not matched to a gene: 8. The germline CDR1 and CDR2 sequences are MNHNY and SVGAGI (reference sequence). The CDR3 DNA is TGTGCCAGCAGTTGGATAGCGGGGGGGCCTGACGGGGAGCTGTTTTTT. The encoded protein is CASSWIAGGPDGELFF.

The chain recombines TRBV4-2 with TRBJ2-7; 12 bases are shared with TRBD1. The CDR3 spans 16 residues. Trimming removed 3 bases from V and 7 bases from J; junction bases left unmatched: 10. The germline V gene has CDR1 LGHNA and CDR2 YNFKEQ. The CDR3 is CASSQLPGQGAKEQYF. In DNA form, the CDR3 reads TGTGCCAGCAGCCAGCTACCGGGACAGGGGGCGAAGGAGCAGTACTTC.

The genes are TRBV27 and TRBJ2-5; 14 nucleotides align to TRBD2. J was trimmed by 4 bases and V by 3 bases; bases with no gene match: 10. The CDR3 totals 18 residues. In germline, CDR1 is MNHEY, CDR2 SMNVEV (reference sequence). CDR3 coding DNA: TGTGCCAGCAGTTTCGGCCCCGTCGGACTAGCGGGGGGAGAGACCCAGTACTTC. It is translated as CASSFGPVGLAGGETQYF.

CDR3 amino acids: CASSGGQTFLAQHF. The CDR3 DNA sequence: TGTGCCAGCAGCGGGGGACAGACGTTCCTAGCCCAGCATTTT. The genes are TRBV7-9 and TRBJ1-5, with 7 bases fitting TRBD1. CDR3 length: 14 residues. V trimming: 5 bases; J trimming: 11 bases; junction bases outside the gene matches: 12. Germline V CDR1 and CDR2: SEHNR, FQNEAQ (reference sequence).

J is TRBJ1-2 and V is TRBV5-5, with D perhaps TRBD1 (5 bases). CDR1 and CDR2 (germline): SGHKS, YYEKEE (reference sequence). The CDR3 sequence is 14 residues long. The V gene lost 1 base and the J gene lost 8 bases, with 15 bases spanning the gap. CDR3 DNA sequence: TGTGCCAGCAGCTTGTTGGGGACCCCCAGAGGCTACACCTTC. This sequence encodes CASSLLGTPRGYTF.

The chain recombines TRBV9 with TRBJ1-1; D may be TRBD1 (5 bases). The CDR3 sequence is 14 residues long. Trimming shortened V by 0 bases and J by 3 bases, and 9 bases separated the two germline ends. Germline V lookup: CDR1 SGDLS, CDR2 YYNGEE. CDR3 amino acids: CASSVDGGDTEAFF. As DNA, the CDR3 is TGTGCCAGCAGCGTAGATGGGGGGGACACTGAAGCTTTCTTT. Filled out from reference TRBV9 and TRBJ1-1, the complete variable domain reads DSGVTQTPKHLITATGQRVTLRCSPRSGDLSVYWYQQSLDQGLQFLIQYYNGEERAKGNILERFSAQQFPDLHSELNLSSLELGDSALYFCASSVDGGDTEAFFGQGTRLTVV.

The chain combines TRBV18 with TRBJ2-5; tentative D call: TRBD1 (6 bases). Germline V CDR1 and CDR2: KGHSH, LQKENI. Trimming stripped 6 bases from V and 5 bases from J, with 16 bases between. The CDR3 has 14 residues. CDR3: CASSLYRVEETQYF. The DNA of the CDR3 is TGTGCCAGCTCGCTTTACAGGGTTGAGGAGACCCAGTACTTC.

The chain carries TRBV27 and TRBJ2-1, with TRBD1 identical over 12 bases. This CDR3 has 15 amino acids. Germline trimming cut 11 bases from V and 10 bases from J; bases unmatched to any gene: 15. The germline CDR1 and CDR2 sequences are MNHEY and SMNVEV (reference sequence). The DNA of the CDR3 is TGTGCCTGCCAAACCGGGACAGGGGGCGCGGAAGAGCAGTTCTTC. Amino acid sequence: CACQTGTGGAEEQFF.

This clonotype appeared a few times. The chain combines TRBV18 with TRBJ2-1; no reliable D call. CDR1 is KGHSH, CDR2 LQKENI, per germline. Trimming took off 3 bases at V and 8 bases at J, with 11 bases between the two ends. This CDR3 has 13 residues. The CDR3 spells CASSPDELYEQFF. The CDR3 region has the DNA TGTGCCAGCTCACCGGATGAACTTTATGAGCAGTTCTTC.

The rearrangement joins TRBV14 to TRBJ2-2; D ambiguous. Germline CDR1 is SGHDN and CDR2 is FVKESK. This CDR3 has 16 amino acids. Trimming took off 5 bases at V and 3 bases at J, with 16 bases between the two ends. CDR3: CASSALQWGDTGELFF. CDR3 nucleotides: TGTGCCAGCAGCGCCCTGCAGTGGGGTGACACCGGGGAGCTGTTTTTT.

The chain employs TRBV6-2 or TRBV6-3 and TRBJ1-2; weak D call: TRBD1 (5 bases). The CDR3 runs 17 residues. In germline, CDR1 is MNHEY, CDR2 SVGEGT. V shed 2 bases and J shed 1 base, with 17 bases lying between them. The CDR3 DNA sequence: TGTGCCAGCAGTTACAGCTCCGGGACGAATGTTAACTATGGCTACACCTTC. Translating it yields CASSYSSGTNVNYGYTF.

This clonotype was detected a few times. The chain carries TRBV4-1 and TRBJ2-2; 7 nucleotides agree with TRBD2. Unmatched junction bases numbered 2, after V lost 0 bases and J lost 1 base. Germline lookup yields CDR1 MGHRA and CDR2 YSYEKL. The CDR3 is 16 residues long. DNA for the CDR3: TGCGCCAGCAGCCAAGAGGGGAGGGTGAACACCGGGGAGCTGTTTTTT. Translation gives CASSQEGRVNTGELFF.